The clone carrying this TCR beta chain was recorded a few times. Its antigen is unidentified. Trimming shortened V by 6 bases and J by 5 bases, and 17 bases separated the two germline ends. The CDR3 extends over 15 amino acids. Germline loops: CDR1 MNHNS, CDR2 SASEGT. Researchers ran the PCR with 60 Vbeta and 13 Jbeta primers. Profiled with immunoSEQ multiplex PCR; TCRdb holds only in-frame clones, not every one. The data hold 150,000 to 200,000 clones, with about 13% observed a single time. The data belong to a study of cytomegalovirus exposure and HLA in healthy donors. Whole-study context: Earlier work reported 110 million or so unique TCR beta sequences from about 180 million T cells.

Whole-study findings and limits: When analyzed later, a missense DCLRE1C variant was found to be linked to TCR beta V- and J-gene trimming.

The rearrangement joins TRBV6-1 to TRBJ1-5; TRBD1 is a possible D gene (5 bases). The TCR sequence derives from a man over 45 in good health and CMV-seropositive. The source material was PBMCs. CDR3 nucleotide sequence: TGTGCCAGCAGGGAGCCAAGGAACAGGCATCAGCCCCAGCATTTT. Protein sequence: CASREPRNRHQPQHF.